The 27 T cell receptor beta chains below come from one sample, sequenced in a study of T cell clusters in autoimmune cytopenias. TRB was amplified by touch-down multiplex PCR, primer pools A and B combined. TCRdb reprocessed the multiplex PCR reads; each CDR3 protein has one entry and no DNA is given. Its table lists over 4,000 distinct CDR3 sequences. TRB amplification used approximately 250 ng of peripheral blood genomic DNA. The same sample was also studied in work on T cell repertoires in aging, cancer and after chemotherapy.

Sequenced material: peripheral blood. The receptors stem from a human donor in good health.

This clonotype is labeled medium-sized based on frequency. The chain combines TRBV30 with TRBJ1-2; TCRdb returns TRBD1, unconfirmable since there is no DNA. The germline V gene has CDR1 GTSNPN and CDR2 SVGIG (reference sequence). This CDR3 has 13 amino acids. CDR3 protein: CAWSGTSGDGYTF.

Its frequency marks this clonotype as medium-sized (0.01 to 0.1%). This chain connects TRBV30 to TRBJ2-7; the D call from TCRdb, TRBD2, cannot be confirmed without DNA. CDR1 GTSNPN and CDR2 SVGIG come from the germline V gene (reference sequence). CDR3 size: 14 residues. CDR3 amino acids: CAWSGLAGVDEQYF.

The CDR3 here is CASSPPLGADTQYF. The gene calls are TRBV12-3 or TRBV12-4 and TRBJ2-3; TCRdb's D call of TRBD1 is untestable without DNA. The CDR3 spans 14 residues.

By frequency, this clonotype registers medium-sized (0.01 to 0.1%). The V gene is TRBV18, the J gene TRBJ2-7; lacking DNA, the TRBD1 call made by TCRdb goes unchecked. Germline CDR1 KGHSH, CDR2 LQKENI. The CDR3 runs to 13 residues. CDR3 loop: CASSPPDRGEQYF.

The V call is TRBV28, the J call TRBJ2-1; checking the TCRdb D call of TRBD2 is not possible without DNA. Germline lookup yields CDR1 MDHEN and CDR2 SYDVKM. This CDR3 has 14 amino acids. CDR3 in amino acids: CAGTSGTRYNEQFF.

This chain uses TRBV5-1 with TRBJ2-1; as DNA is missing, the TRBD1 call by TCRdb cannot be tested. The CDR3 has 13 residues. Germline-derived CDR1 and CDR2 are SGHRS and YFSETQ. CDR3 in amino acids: CASSKPGADEQFF.

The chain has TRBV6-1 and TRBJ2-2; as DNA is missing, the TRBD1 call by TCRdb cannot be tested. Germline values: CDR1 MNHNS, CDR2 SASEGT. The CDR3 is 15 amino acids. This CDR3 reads CASRSGGAGTGELFF.

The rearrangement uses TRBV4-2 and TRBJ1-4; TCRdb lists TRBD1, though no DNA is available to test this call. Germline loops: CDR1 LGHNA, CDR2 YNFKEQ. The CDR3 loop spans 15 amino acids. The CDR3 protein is CASSQFRGQGGKLFF.

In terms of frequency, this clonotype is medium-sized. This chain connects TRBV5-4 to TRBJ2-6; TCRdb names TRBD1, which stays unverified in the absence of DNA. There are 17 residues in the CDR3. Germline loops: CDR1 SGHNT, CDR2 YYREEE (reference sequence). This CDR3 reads CASSRGVALAGANVLTF.

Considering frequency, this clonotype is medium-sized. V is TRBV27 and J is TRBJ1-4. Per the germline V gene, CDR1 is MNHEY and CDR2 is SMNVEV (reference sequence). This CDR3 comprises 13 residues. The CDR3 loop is CASSSKPYEKLFF.

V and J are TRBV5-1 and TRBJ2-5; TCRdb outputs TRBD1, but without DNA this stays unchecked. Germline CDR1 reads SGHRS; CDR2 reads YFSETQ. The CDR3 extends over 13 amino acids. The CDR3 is CASKPQAQETQYF.

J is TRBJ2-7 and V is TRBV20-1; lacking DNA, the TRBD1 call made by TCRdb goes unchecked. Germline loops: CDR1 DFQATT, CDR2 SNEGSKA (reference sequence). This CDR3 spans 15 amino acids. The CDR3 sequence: CSARALDRERYEQYF.

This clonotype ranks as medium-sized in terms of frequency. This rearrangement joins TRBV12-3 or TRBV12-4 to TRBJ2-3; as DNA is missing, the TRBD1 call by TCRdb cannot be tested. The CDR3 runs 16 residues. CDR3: CASSPGTGGGTDTQYF.

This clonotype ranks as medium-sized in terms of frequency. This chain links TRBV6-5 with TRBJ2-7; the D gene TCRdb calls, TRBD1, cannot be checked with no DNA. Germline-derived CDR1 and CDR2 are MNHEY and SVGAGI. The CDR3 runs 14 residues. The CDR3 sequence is CASSAGTGPYEQYF.

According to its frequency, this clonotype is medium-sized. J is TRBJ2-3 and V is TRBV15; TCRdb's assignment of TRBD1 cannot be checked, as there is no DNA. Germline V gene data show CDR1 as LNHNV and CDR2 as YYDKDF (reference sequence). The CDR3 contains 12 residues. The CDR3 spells CATSAGEDTQYF.

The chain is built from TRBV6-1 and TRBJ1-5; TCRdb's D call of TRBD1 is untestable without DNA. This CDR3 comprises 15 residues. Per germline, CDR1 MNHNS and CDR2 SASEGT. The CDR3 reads CASSSRDGLDQPQHF.

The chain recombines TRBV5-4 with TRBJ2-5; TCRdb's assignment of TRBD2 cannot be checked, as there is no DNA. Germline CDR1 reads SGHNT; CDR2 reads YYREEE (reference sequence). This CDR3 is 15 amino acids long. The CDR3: CASSGQRGDQETQYF.

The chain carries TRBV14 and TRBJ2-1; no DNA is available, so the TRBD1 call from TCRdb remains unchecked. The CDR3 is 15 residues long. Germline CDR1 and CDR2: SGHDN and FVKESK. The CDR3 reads CASSQDRRRDNEQFF.

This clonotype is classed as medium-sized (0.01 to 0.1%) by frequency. The CDR3 loop reads CASSEVPGLREKLFF. The chain is built from TRBV6-1 and TRBJ1-4; as DNA is missing, the TRBD1 call by TCRdb cannot be tested. CDR3 length: 15 amino acids. Germline-derived CDR1 and CDR2 are MNHNS and SASEGT.

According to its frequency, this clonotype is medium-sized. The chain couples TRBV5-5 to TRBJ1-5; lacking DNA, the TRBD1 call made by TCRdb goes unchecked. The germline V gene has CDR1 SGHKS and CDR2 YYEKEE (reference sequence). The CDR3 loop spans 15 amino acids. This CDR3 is CASLPGPSSNQPQHF. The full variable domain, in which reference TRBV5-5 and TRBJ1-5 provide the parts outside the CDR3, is DAGVTQSPTHLIKTRGQQVTLRCSPISGHKSVSWYQQVLGQGPQFIFQYYEKEERGRGNFPDRFSARQFPNYSSELNVNALLLGDSALYLCASLPGPSSNQPQHFGDGTRLSIL.

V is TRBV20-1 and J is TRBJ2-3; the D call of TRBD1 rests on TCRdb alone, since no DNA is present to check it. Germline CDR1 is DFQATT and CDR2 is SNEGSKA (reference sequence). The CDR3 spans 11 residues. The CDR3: CSAPVGTIPYF.

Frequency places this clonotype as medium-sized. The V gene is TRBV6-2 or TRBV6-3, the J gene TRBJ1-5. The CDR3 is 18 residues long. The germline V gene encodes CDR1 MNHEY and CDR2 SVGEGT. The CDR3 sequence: CASTDTSSQLALNQPQHF.

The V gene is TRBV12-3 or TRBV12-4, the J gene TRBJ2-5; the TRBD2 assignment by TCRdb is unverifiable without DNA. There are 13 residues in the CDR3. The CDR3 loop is CASSLGPQETQYF.

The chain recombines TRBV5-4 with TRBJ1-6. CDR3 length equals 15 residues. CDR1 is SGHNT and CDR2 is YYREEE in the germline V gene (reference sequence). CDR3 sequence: CASSLGADKDSPLHF.

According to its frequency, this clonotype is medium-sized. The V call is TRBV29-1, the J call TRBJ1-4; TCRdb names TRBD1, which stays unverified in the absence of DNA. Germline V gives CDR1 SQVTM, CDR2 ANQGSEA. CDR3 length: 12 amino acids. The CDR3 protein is CSVRDLNEKLFF.

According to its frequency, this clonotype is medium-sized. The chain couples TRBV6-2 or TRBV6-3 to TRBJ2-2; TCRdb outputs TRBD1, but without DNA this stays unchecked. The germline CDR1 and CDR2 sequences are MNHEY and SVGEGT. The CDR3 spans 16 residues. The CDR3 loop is CASSSLGGPNTGELFF.

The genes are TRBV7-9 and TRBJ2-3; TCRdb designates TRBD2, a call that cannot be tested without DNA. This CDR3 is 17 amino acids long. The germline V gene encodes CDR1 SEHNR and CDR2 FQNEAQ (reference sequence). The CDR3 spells CASSHSGSGRSTDTQYF.